This TCR beta chain was recovered during a study of T cells in Graves' hyperthyroidism and ophthalmopathy. V lost 0 bases, J lost 7 bases, and 5 bases stayed unmatched. CDR3 length: 15 residues. Germline V lookup: CDR1 DFQATT, CDR2 SNEGSKA (reference sequence). Not enrolled were patients with uncontrolled infection, other autoimmune disease, pregnancy or lactation. Cells are PBMCs isolated from around 10 ml of fresh blood. In its sample, this clonotype was seen many times. What it recognizes is unknown. RNA transcripts gave rise to amplified TCR beta CDR3 regions. The HTBI set primed first-round TCR CDR3 RT-PCR. TCRdb called the multiplex PCR reads again in MiXCR, with one record for every CDR3 protein. The sample yields 300,000 to 400,000 distinct CDR3 sequences, around 13% seen once. Study-level points and caveats: The model foresaw ophthalmopathy a median roughly 6 months prior to onset. Blood also held most thyroid clonotypes expanded beyond 0.001.

The chain combines TRBV20-1 with TRBJ2-1, with TRBD2 identical over 11 bases. The receptor was derived from a woman aged 25 to 39 with Graves' ophthalmopathy. Sample: blood. The CDR3 loop reads CSARDPSGGTNEQFF. DNA of the CDR3: TGCAGTGCTAGAGACCCTAGCGGGGGGACTAATGAGCAGTTCTTC.